Below, 30 T cell receptor beta chains from the same sample are listed, as sequenced in a study of Graves' ophthalmopathy and Graves' hyperthyroidism (dated by TCRdb to the late 2010s). TCRdb shows the sequencer as Illumina HiSeq 2000. TCR beta CDR3 regions were amplified from RNA transcripts for repertoire sequencing. The first round was an RT-PCR using HTBI primers with the Qiagen OneStep RT-PCR kit, and this first round was followed by a second-round multiplex PCR, then size selection and purification. Starting from the raw public reads, TCRdb applied fastp trimming at Q25, assembled clones with MiXCR and retained in-frame beta chains. Here each entry gathers all rows of one CDR3 protein and keeps the most common genes and DNA. Counted in this sample were roughly 230,000 distinct CDR3 sequences; under 25% of them appeared once. The ten largest clones add up to around 45% of the sample. Sequencing was done on a sample of peripheral blood. The source is a woman in her fifties or sixties with Graves' ophthalmopathy. Donor details come from another sample of the same person, matched by shared clones.

This clonotype was seen at least ten times. This chain joins TRBV12-5 and TRBJ2-7; D may match TRBD1 or TRBD2 (5 bases each). The V end was cut by 0 bases, the J end by 5 bases, with 14 bases between. Per germline, CDR1 LGHNT and CDR2 FRNRAP. The CDR3 sequence is 15 residues long. CDR3 DNA: TGTGCTAGTGGTTTGGTCCTTGGGGGTTCCGACGAGCAGTACTTC. This sequence encodes CASGLVLGGSDEQYF.

This clonotype was observed many times. The rearrangement links TRBV10-2 to TRBJ1-2; possibly TRBD1 for D (6 bases). CDR1 is WSHSY, CDR2 SAAADI, per germline. The germline V and J ends were trimmed by 2 bases and 5 bases, with 15 bases remaining between them. The CDR3 loop spans 15 amino acids. The CDR3: CASSEQGMDYYGYTF. DNA for the CDR3: TGCGCCAGCAGTGAGCAGGGGATGGACTATTATGGCTACACCTTC.

In its sample, this clonotype was seen many times. The J gene is TRBJ2-3, the V gene TRBV20-1, with D possibly TRBD2 on 6 matching bases. Germline CDR1 reads DFQATT; CDR2 reads SNEGSKA (reference sequence). V gave up 3 bases and J gave up 3 bases, with 10 bases separating them. This CDR3 region has 13 residues. This CDR3 is CSASRAGTDTQYF. The CDR3 region has the DNA TGCAGTGCTAGTAGGGCGGGAACAGATACGCAGTATTTT.

Remarks on this clonotype: Since the CDR3 does not end with the conserved phenylalanine or tryptophan, this likely comes from a read error. The rearrangement links TRBV9 to TRBJ2-2; 11 bases match TRBD2. CDR1 and CDR2 (germline): SGDLS, YYNGEE. CDR3 size: 16 residues. V shed 4 bases and J 7 bases; nucleotides not matched to a gene: 9. For the CDR3, the DNA is TGTGCCAGCAGCTCAGGCGGGACTAGCGGTTTCGGGGAGCTGTTTGTT. Residues: CASSSGGTSGFGELFV.

There are many counts of this clonotype. The genes are TRBV30 and TRBJ2-6; D is unresolved. Germline loops: CDR1 GTSNPN, CDR2 SVGIG (reference sequence). The CDR3 totals 13 residues. V lost 4 bases to trimming and J lost 2 bases, with 6 bases between them. The CDR3 region has the DNA TGTGCCTGGACCTTACCTGGGGCCAACGTCCTGACTTTC. This translates into CAWTLPGANVLTF. The complete variable domain, with remaining parts taken from reference TRBV30 and TRBJ2-6, reads SQTIHQWPATLVQPVGSPLSLECTVEGTSNPNLYWYRQAAGRGLQLLFYSVGIGQISSEVPQNLSASRPQDRQFILSSKKLLLSDSGFYLCAWTLPGANVLTFGAGSRLTVL.

There are many counts of this clonotype. The chain employs TRBV6-1 and TRBJ1-2, with a weak D call TRBD1 (5 bases). From germline, CDR1 is MNHNS and CDR2 SASEGT. The CDR3 length is 12 residues. Trimming took 6 bases from V and 7 from J, leaving 12 bases between them. DNA of the CDR3: TGTGCCAGCAGATCCAGGGTTGCTGGCTACACCTTC. It yields the protein CASRSRVAGYTF.

This clonotype has ten or more counts. The genes are TRBV6-1 and TRBJ1-6; 8 nucleotides line up with TRBD1. The CDR3 has 16 residues. Germline V CDR1 and CDR2: MNHNS, SASEGT. V lost 5 bases, J lost 7 bases, and 10 bases stayed unmatched. CDR3 loop: CASSRPGTGLNSPLHF. The DNA for the CDR3 is TGTGCCAGCAGTCGTCCCGGGACAGGTCTCAATTCACCCCTCCACTTT.

The chain employs TRBV7-9 and TRBJ1-1; D unclear. V lost 1 base, J lost 6 bases, and 12 bases lay in between. The CDR3 has 14 amino acids. Germline assignment: CDR1 SEHNR and CDR2 FQNEAQ (reference sequence). CDR3 sequence: CASSLEVGIAEAFF. DNA of the CDR3: TGTGCCAGCAGCTTAGAGGTAGGGATCGCTGAAGCTTTCTTT.

V usage is TRBV20-1 and J usage is TRBJ2-4; the D is unclear. CDR1 is DFQATT, CDR2 SNEGSKA, per germline (reference sequence). The CDR3 is 14 residues long. V was pared by 0 bases and J by 0 bases, with 6 bases between. This CDR3 is CSAREDLAKNIQYF. The CDR3 coding sequence is TGCAGTGCTAGAGAAGATTTAGCCAAAAACATTCAGTACTTC.

This clonotype was counted at least ten times. The chain is built from TRBV28 and TRBJ1-6, with D unclear. Trimming took off 2 bases at V and 0 bases at J, with 8 bases between the two ends. The CDR3 length is 16 residues. Germline V CDR1 and CDR2: MDHEN, SYDVKM. The CDR3 spells CASSLKRSSYNSPLHF. CDR3 DNA: TGTGCCAGCAGTTTAAAAAGGAGCTCCTATAATTCACCCCTCCACTTT.

The sample holds a few counts of this clonotype. It may be a read error: a sequence one base away is much more abundant. The V gene is TRBV14, the J gene TRBJ2-7; no firm D call. This CDR3 has 14 amino acids. V lost 1 base and J lost 1, with 8 bases in between. In germline, CDR1 is SGHDN, CDR2 FVKESK. The CDR3 sequence is CASSQASGSYEQYF. CDR3 DNA: TGTGCCAGCAGCCAAGCTTCCGGGTCCTACGAGCAGTACTTC.

This clonotype was found many times. This chain connects TRBV3-1 to TRBJ2-5, with 7 positions matching TRBD2. CDR1 and CDR2 from the germline V gene are LGHDT and YNNKEL (reference sequence). J gave up 5 bases and V 4 bases, and 7 bases lay outside the gene matches. The CDR3 runs to 14 residues. The DNA of the CDR3 is TGTGCCAGCAGCCCCGAGACTAGCCGGGAGACCCAGTACTTC. Encoded protein: CASSPETSRETQYF.

In regard to this clonotype: It is likely a read error, because the conserved phenylalanine at the end of the CDR3 is missing. This chain links TRBV20-1 with TRBJ2-5; 8 bases map to TRBD1. Germline-derived CDR1 and CDR2 are DFQATT and SNEGSKA (reference sequence). This CDR3 region has 11 residues. CDR3 in DNA: TGCAGCGGACAGGGACACGAGACCCAGTACTGC. Translating gives CSGQGHETQYC.

This clonotype occurred many times. The chain combines TRBV24-1 with TRBJ1-2; D is perhaps TRBD1 (5 bases). Germline assignment: CDR1 KGHDR and CDR2 SFDVKD. With 7 bases removed from V and 3 bases from J, the gap between germline ends came to 11 bases. The CDR3 is 13 amino acids. The chain's CDR3 is CATSLTEYYGYTF. In DNA form, the CDR3 reads TGTGCCACCAGCCTGACAGAGTACTATGGCTACACCTTC.

This clonotype turned up a few times. Here the CDR3 DNA reads TGTGCCTGGAATCCTCCCCGGGGTCTCGGACTGGGGGAGCAGTACTTC. It encodes CAWNPPRGLGLGEQYF. The chain links TRBV30 to TRBJ2-7; perhaps TRBD2 as D (5 bases). CDR3 size: 16 residues. With 4 bases removed from V and 7 bases from J, the gap between germline ends came to 26 bases. Looked up from germline, CDR1 is GTSNPN and CDR2 is SVGIG (reference sequence).

This clonotype was detected a few times. The CDR3 DNA follows: TGTGCCAGCAGCTCAGGGCGGTGGGGCACGGGCACCGGGGAGCTGTTTTTT. This codes for CASSSGRWGTGTGELFF. The rearrangement joins TRBV5-4 to TRBJ2-2; a weak D match, TRBD1 (5 bases). The CDR3 is 17 amino acids. V was trimmed by 3 bases and J by 4 bases, leaving 19 bases between them. From germline, CDR1 is SGHNT and CDR2 YYREEE (reference sequence).

This clonotype showed up many times. The rearrangement links TRBV12-3 or TRBV12-4 to TRBJ1-2; maybe TRBD1 (5 bases). The V end lost 5 bases, the J end lost 4 bases, and 14 bases lay between the germline ends. The CDR3 totals 14 residues. CDR3 DNA sequence: TGTGCCAGCAGTCAATCCGGGAGGGGCTATGGCTACACCTTC. This gives the protein CASSQSGRGYGYTF.

This clonotype has at least ten counts. The gene calls are TRBV20-1 and TRBJ2-5; 8 nucleotides align to TRBD2. Germline V CDR1 and CDR2: DFQATT, SNEGSKA (reference sequence). The CDR3 has 15 amino acids. The V segment lost 0 bases and the J segment 5 bases; nucleotides outside the gene matches: 8. The CDR3 loop reads CSARDTGGPGETQYF. CDR3 nucleotide sequence: TGCAGTGCTAGAGATACGGGAGGGCCAGGGGAGACCCAGTACTTC.

This clonotype has a count of ten or more. The chain employs TRBV6-1 and TRBJ2-7; 13 positions agree with TRBD2. The germline gives CDR1 MNHNS, CDR2 SASEGT. Trimming took 2 bases from V and 6 from J; bases not matched to a gene: 16. The CDR3 spans 19 residues. DNA for the CDR3: TGTGCCAGCAGTGAATCCCCCCCGGGACTAGCGGGACCCGGGGGCGAGCAGTACTTC. Translated: CASSESPPGLAGPGGEQYF.

This clonotype appeared many times. This chain links TRBV12-3 or TRBV12-4 with TRBJ1-1; the D is unclear. The V and J ends lost 1 base and 4 bases respectively, with 4 bases between them. The CDR3 spans 12 residues. The CDR3 loop is CASSLGATEAFF. The CDR3 nucleotides are TGTGCCAGCAGTTTAGGGGCCACTGAAGCTTTCTTT.

This clonotype was seen just once. The genes are TRBV7-2 and TRBJ1-5; D remains unclear. Germline CDR1 is SGHTA and CDR2 is FQGNSA. This CDR3 has 13 residues. V lost 1 base and J 6 bases, leaving 7 bases between the germline ends. In DNA, the CDR3 is TGTGCCAGCAGCTTAGGCAGGTTTCAGCCCCAGCATTTT. Its translation: CASSLGRFQPQHF.

This clonotype has more than one count but fewer than ten. The genes are TRBV7-9 and TRBJ2-4, with D possibly TRBD1 on 5 matching bases. V was trimmed by 4 bases and J by 5 bases, leaving 18 bases between them. In germline, CDR1 is SEHNR, CDR2 FQNEAQ (reference sequence). The CDR3 totals 16 residues. The CDR3 loop is CASSSGHGLSENIQYF. The CDR3 DNA reads TGTGCCAGCAGCTCAGGACATGGCCTAAGTGAAAACATTCAGTACTTC. Full variable domain (outside the CDR3, taken from reference TRBV7-9 and TRBJ2-4): DTGVSQNPRHKITKRGQNVTFRCDPISEHNRLYWYRQTLGQGPEFLTYFQNEAQLEKSRLLSDRFSAERPKGSFSTLEIQRTEQGDSAMYLCASSSGHGLSENIQYFGAGTRLSVL.

This clonotype has ten or more counts. V and J are TRBV6-5 and TRBJ1-6; 7 bases line up with TRBD1. V shed 5 bases, J shed 4 bases, and the junction held 8 bases outside the gene matches. This CDR3 comprises 16 residues. Germline V gene lookup returns CDR1 MNHEY and CDR2 SVGAGI. The CDR3 here is CASSHYRDSYNSPLHF. The DNA of the CDR3 is TGTGCCAGCAGTCACTACCGGGACAGTTATAATTCACCCCTCCACTTT.

Only a few counts were recorded for this clonotype. This chain links TRBV28 with TRBJ1-2; 9 bases agree with TRBD1. The trim removed 5 bases at V and 5 bases at J, leaving 9 bases unmatched. The CDR3 runs to 15 residues. Germline V gene sequence: CDR1 MDHEN, CDR2 SYDVKM. The CDR3 DNA follows: TGTGCCAGCAGTCCTCGACAAGGGACAGGGTATGGCTACACCTTC. Translated: CASSPRQGTGYGYTF.

This clonotype has ten or more counts. The chain combines TRBV11-2 with TRBJ2-7, with a possible D match to TRBD2 (6 bases). V shed 3 bases and J shed 9 bases, with 15 bases lying between them. Looked up from germline, CDR1 is SGHAT and CDR2 is FQNNGV. The CDR3 loop spans 13 amino acids. CDR3 sequence reads: CASSFTGVPGQYF. The DNA for the CDR3 is TGTGCCAGCAGCTTTACGGGAGTTCCAGGGCAGTACTTC.

This clonotype came up many times. This chain joins TRBV11-2 and TRBJ2-1; TRBD2 aligns across 14 bases. The ends lost 1 base at V and 10 bases at J; junction bases unmatched: 6. Per germline, CDR1 SGHAT and CDR2 FQNNGV. The CDR3 consists of 16 residues. CDR3 sequence reads: CASSLGGLAGVEEQFF. In DNA form, the CDR3 reads TGTGCCAGCAGCTTAGGGGGACTAGCGGGAGTAGAAGAGCAGTTCTTC.

As to this clonotype: This could be a read error, since a much larger clone is one nucleotide away. V and J are TRBV7-3 and TRBJ2-7, with TRBD1 identical over 7 bases. Trimming at V came to 3 bases and at J to 3 bases, leaving 8 bases not matched to a gene. This CDR3 is 15 amino acids long. The germline CDR1 and CDR2 sequences are SGHTA and FQGTGA. CDR3 nucleotide sequence: TGTGCCAGCAGCTTGACAGGGCTCGGGATCTACGAGCAGTACTTC. Translated, it gives CASSLTGLGIYEQYF.

The rearrangement joins TRBV12-3 or TRBV12-4 to TRBJ1-1; D possibly corresponds to TRBD1 (5 bases). Trimming pared 8 bases from V and 4 bases from J, leaving 20 bases between. This CDR3 contains 15 residues. The CDR3 DNA is TGTGCCAGCTACTCAGGGACCGTTGGGTTCACTGAAGCTTTCTTT. Translated: CASYSGTVGFTEAFF.

This clonotype was detected ten times or more. The V gene is TRBV6-1, the J gene TRBJ1-6; 9 bases are shared with TRBD1. Unmatched junction bases numbered 19, after V lost 7 bases and J lost 9 bases. Germline CDR1 MNHNS, CDR2 SASEGT. The CDR3 length is 18 residues. CDR3 sequence reads: CASTGTGMREARISPLHF. CDR3 DNA: TGTGCCAGCACTGGGACAGGGATGCGAGAGGCGAGAATTTCACCCCTCCACTTT.

The chain combines TRBV19 with TRBJ2-2; TRBD1 is a possible D gene (7 bases). In germline, CDR1 is LNHDA, CDR2 SQIVND (reference sequence). This CDR3 is 18 amino acids long. V shed 5 bases and J shed 0 bases, with 19 bases lying between them. The CDR3: CASSLRGGGYTNTGELFF. The CDR3 coding sequence is TGTGCCAGTAGTCTTCGAGGAGGGGGCTATACGAACACCGGGGAGCTGTTTTTT.